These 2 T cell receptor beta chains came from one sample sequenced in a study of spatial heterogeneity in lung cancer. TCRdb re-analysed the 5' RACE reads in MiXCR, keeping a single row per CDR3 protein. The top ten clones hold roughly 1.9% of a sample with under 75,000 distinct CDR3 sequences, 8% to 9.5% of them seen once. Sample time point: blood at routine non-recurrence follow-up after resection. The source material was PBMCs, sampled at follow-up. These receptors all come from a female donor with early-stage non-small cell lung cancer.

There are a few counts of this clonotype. The CDR3 bases are TGCGCCAGCAGCTTGGATCAGAACACTGAAGCTTTCTTT. Amino acids: CASSLDQNTEAFF. The V gene is TRBV5-1, the J gene TRBJ1-1; no reliable D call. The length of the CDR3 is 13 residues. CDR1 and CDR2 (germline): SGHRS, YFSETQ. The V and J ends lost 0 bases and 1 base respectively, with 4 bases between them.

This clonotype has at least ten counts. DNA of the CDR3: TGTGCCAGCAGCTTAGTCGGAGAGACCCAGTACTTC. Its translation: CASSLVGETQYF. This chain connects TRBV7-9 to TRBJ2-5, with no clear D. Germline loops: CDR1 SEHNR, CDR2 FQNEAQ (reference sequence). With 1 base removed from V and 4 bases from J, the gap between germline ends came to 4 bases. The CDR3 has 12 amino acids.